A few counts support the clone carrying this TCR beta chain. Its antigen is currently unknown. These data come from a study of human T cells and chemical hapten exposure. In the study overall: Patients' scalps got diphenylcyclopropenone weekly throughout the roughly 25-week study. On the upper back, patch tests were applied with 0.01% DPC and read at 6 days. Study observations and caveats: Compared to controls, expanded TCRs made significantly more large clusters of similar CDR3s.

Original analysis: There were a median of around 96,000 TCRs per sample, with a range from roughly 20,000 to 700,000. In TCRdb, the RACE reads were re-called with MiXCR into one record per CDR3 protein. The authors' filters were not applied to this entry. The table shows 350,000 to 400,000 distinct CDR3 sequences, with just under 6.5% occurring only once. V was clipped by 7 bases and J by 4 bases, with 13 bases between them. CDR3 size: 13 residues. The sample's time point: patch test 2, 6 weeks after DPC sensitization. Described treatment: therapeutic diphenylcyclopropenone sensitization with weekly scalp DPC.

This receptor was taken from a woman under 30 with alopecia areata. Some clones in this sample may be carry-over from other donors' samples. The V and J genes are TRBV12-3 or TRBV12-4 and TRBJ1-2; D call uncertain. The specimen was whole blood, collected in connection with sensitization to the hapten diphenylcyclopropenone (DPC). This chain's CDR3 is CASKPPGSYGYTF. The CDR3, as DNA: TGTGCCAGCAAGCCACCGGGGTCCTATGGCTACACCTTC.